This T cell receptor (beta chain) was identified during a study of vaccination and CD4 T cells after COVID-19. The overall study: Each control culture was treated with a CEFX pool, an HIV-1 Nef pool, or no peptide.

Remarks on this clonotype: Its antigen is not identified.

Treatment defined: roughly 11-day PBMC culture with coronavirus spike peptide pools or control peptides (ViraFEST assay). The CDR3 is made up of 16 amino acids. CDR1 and CDR2 from the germline V gene are SNHLY and FYNNEI. Trimming removed 2 bases from V and 0 bases from J, with 13 bases in between. The Oncomine TCR Beta short-read assay generated sequence data from the DNA of cultured CD4+ T cells. MiXCR, run by TCRdb on the PCR reads, gives a single entry per CDR3 protein. The sample holds under 20,000 distinct CDR3 sequences; 43% are singletons and the top ten take 7.2%. This chain joins TRBV2 and TRBJ1-2; possible D gene TRBD1, 6 bases. This receptor was identified in a human donor who had recovered from COVID-19. Sequences were derived from CD4+ T cells from blood, cultured in vitro, sampled after SARS-CoV-2 vaccination. The CDR3 nucleotides are TGTGCCAGCAGTGAATTCGGACAGTTTTCTAACTATGGCTACACCTTC. Amino acids: CASSEFGQFSNYGYTF.